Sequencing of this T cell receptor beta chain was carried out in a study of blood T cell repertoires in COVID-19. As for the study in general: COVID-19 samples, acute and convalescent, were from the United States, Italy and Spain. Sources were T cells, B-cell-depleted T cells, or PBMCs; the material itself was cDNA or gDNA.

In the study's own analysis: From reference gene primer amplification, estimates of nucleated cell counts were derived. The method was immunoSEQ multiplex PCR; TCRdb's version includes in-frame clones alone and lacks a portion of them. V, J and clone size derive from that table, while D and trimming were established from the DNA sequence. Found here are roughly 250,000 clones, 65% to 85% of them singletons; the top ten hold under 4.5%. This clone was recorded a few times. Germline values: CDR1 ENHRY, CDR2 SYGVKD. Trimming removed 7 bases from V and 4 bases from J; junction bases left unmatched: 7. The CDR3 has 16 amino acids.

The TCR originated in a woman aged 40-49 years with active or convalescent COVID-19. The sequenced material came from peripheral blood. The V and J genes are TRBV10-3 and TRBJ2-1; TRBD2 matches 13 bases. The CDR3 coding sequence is TGTGCCATCACCTCCGGACTAGCGGGGGAATACAATGAGCAGTTCTTC. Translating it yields CAITSGLAGEYNEQFF.